A single sample is the source of the 18 T cell receptor beta chains below, sequenced in a study of blood T cell repertoires in COVID-19. TCRdb's copy holds only in-frame clones and misses some; the assay was immunoSEQ multiplex PCR. Of some 100,000 clones listed, around nine tenths were seen once; the top ten hold approximately 5%. The sample taken for sequencing was peripheral blood. The receptors stem from a human donor in a cohort sampled during active COVID-19.

The J gene is TRBJ1-6, the V gene TRBV4-1, with D possibly matching TRBD1 (5 bases). Trimming stripped 0 bases from V and 14 bases from J, with 17 bases between. The CDR3 length is 15 residues. Germline assignment: CDR1 MGHRA and CDR2 YSYEKL. The CDR3 sequence is CASSQELTGVRSLHF. CDR3 nucleotides: TGCGCCAGCAGCCAAGAGTTAACGGGGGTCCGGTCCCTCCACTTT.

This clone was recorded a few times. J is TRBJ2-7 and V is TRBV30; possible D gene TRBD1, 6 bases. CDR1 and CDR2 from the germline V gene are GTSNPN and SVGIG (reference sequence). The CDR3 is 13 residues long. V was pared by 2 bases and J by 4 bases, with 12 bases between. In DNA, the CDR3 is TGTGCCTGGAGTCCCCGGGACAAGTACGAGCAGTACTTC. The encoded protein is CAWSPRDKYEQYF.

The chain is built from TRBV29-1 and TRBJ1-3; D is uncertain. The CDR3 consists of 14 residues. Trimming pared 4 bases from V and 0 bases from J, leaving 10 bases between. CDR1 is SQVTM and CDR2 is ANQGSEA in the germline V gene. The DNA for the CDR3 is TGCAGCGTTGTGCCCATCAGCTCTGGAAACACCATATATTTT. This sequence encodes CSVVPISSGNTIYF.

The chain joins TRBV3-1 (or the pseudogene TRBV3-2) to TRBJ1-1; the D is unclear. With 1 base removed from V and 0 bases from J, the gap between germline ends came to 6 bases. Germline CDR1 and CDR2: LGHDT and YNNKEL (reference sequence). This CDR3 comprises 14 residues. As DNA, the CDR3 is TGTGCCAGCAGCCAAGTTCTTATGAACACTGAAGCTTTCTTT. It translates to CASSQVLMNTEAFF.

This rearrangement joins TRBV30 to TRBJ2-7, with D hard to call. Trimming removed 0 bases from V and 4 bases from J, with 13 bases in between. Germline V lookup: CDR1 GTSNPN, CDR2 SVGIG (reference sequence). The CDR3 loop spans 14 amino acids. CDR3 residues: CAWSVHGWSYEQYF. The CDR3 bases are TGTGCCTGGAGTGTACACGGGTGGTCGTACGAGCAGTACTTC.

The rearrangement links TRBV28 to TRBJ2-7; weak D call: TRBD1 (5 bases). From germline, CDR1 is MDHEN and CDR2 SYDVKM. With 5 bases removed from V and 5 bases from J, the gap between germline ends came to 13 bases. The CDR3 sequence is 13 residues long. CDR3 DNA sequence: TGTGCCAGCAGTCCAAGGGGCCCGGACGAGCAGTACTTC. The encoded protein is CASSPRGPDEQYF.

The chain has TRBV5-6 and TRBJ1-4; tentative D call: TRBD1 (5 bases). V was clipped by 4 bases and J by 0 bases, with 10 bases between them. The CDR3 is 15 residues long. Germline CDR1 is SGHDT and CDR2 is YYEEEE. Written as DNA, the CDR3 is TGTGCCAGCAGCGTACAGGTTGCAACTAATGAAAAACTGTTTTTT. This codes for CASSVQVATNEKLFF. Filled out from reference TRBV5-6 and TRBJ1-4, the complete variable domain reads DAGVTQSPTHLIKTRGQQVTLRCSPKSGHDTVSWYQQALGQGPQFIFQYYEEEERQRGNFPDRFSGHQFPNYSSELNVNALLLGDSALYLCASSVQVATNEKLFFGSGTQLSVL.

Turning to this clone: Germline and junction disagree at one end, which may indicate a read error. The chain combines TRBV2 with TRBJ2-7, with D unresolved. The CDR3 loop spans 10 amino acids. Germline lookup yields CDR1 SNHLY and CDR2 FYNNEI. The CDR3 loop reads CASSEVAVRF. The CDR3 nucleotides are TGTGCCAGCAGTGAAGTTGCGGTTAGATTC.

V gene TRBV12-1 combines with J gene TRBJ1-5; the D call of TRBD1 is as the table states it, not checked on the DNA. TRBV12-1 is a pseudogene locus. This CDR3 is built from 16 residues. CDR3 sequence reads: CATDLRDRDSNQPQHF. The CDR3, as DNA: TGTGCCACCGACCTCCGGGACAGAGATAGCAATCAGCCCCAGCATTTT.

This chain uses TRBV2 with TRBJ1-1; tentative D call: TRBD1 (5 bases). Germline CDR1 SNHLY, CDR2 FYNNEI. The V gene lost 5 bases and the J gene lost 2 bases, with 9 bases spanning the gap. The CDR3 runs 13 residues. The CDR3 reads CASSSDRNTEAFF. The DNA for the CDR3 is TGTGCCAGCAGTTCCGACAGAAACACTGAAGCTTTCTTT.

In this sample, this clone turned up once. The J gene is TRBJ2-1, the V gene TRBV6-5; 10 bases line up with TRBD1. The length of the CDR3 is 14 residues. Germline V gives CDR1 MNHEY, CDR2 SVGAGI. Trimming removed 5 bases from V and 6 bases from J; junction bases left unmatched: 4. CDR3 coding DNA: TGTGCCAGCAGTCGGACAGGGGGTGGCAATGAGCAGTTCTTC. This gives the protein CASSRTGGGNEQFF.

The genes are TRBV10-3 and TRBJ2-3, with D possibly being TRBD1 (6 bases). The CDR3 runs 15 residues. Trimming cost V 4 bases and J 0 bases, with 11 bases left between them. Germline V gene lookup returns CDR1 ENHRY and CDR2 SYGVKD. The CDR3 loop reads CAISGTGYSTDTQYF. The DNA for the CDR3 is TGTGCCATCAGTGGCACAGGGTATAGCACAGATACGCAGTATTTT.

This chain joins TRBV30 and TRBJ1-4; the match to TRBD1 covers 8 bases. The trim removed 2 bases at V and 6 bases at J, leaving 8 bases unmatched. Per germline, CDR1 GTSNPN and CDR2 SVGIG (reference sequence). This CDR3 spans 15 amino acids. This chain's CDR3 is CAWSTWTGSHEKLFF. DNA of the CDR3: TGTGCCTGGAGTACCTGGACAGGGAGTCATGAAAAACTGTTTTTT.

The genes are TRBV18 and TRBJ1-3, with D perhaps matching TRBD1 (6 bases). The CDR3 totals 16 residues. Germline CDR1 is KGHSH and CDR2 is LQKENI. Trimming pared 0 bases from V and 8 bases from J, leaving 17 bases between. The CDR3 nucleotides read TGTGCCAGCTCACCACCGGGTACAGGGTTGCGGCACACCATATATTTT. Translation: CASSPPGTGLRHTIYF.

The genes are TRBV10-3 and TRBJ1-1; a possible D gene is TRBD1 (6 bases). CDR1 is ENHRY and CDR2 is SYGVKD in the germline V gene. The CDR3 totals 13 residues. With 5 bases removed from V and 11 bases from J, the gap between germline ends came to 18 bases. For the CDR3, the DNA is TGTGCCATCAGTTCCGGGGGGGCGGATAAGGCTTTCTTT. It yields the protein CAISSGGADKAFF.

This sequence joins TRBV7-9 and TRBJ2-5; possibly TRBD1 for D (5 bases). V was clipped by 6 bases and J by 5 bases, with 13 bases between them. CDR3 length: 13 amino acids. Germline lookup yields CDR1 SEHNR and CDR2 FQNEAQ (reference sequence). CDR3 bases: TGTGCCAGCAGGCCGCCCGCAGGGGAGACCCAGTACTTC. Encoded protein: CASRPPAGETQYF.

The CDR3 sequence is CASSLQASENTEAFF. CDR3 DNA sequence: TGTGCCAGCAGCTTGCAGGCCTCGGAGAACACTGAAGCTTTCTTT. This sequence joins TRBV7-2 and TRBJ1-1; no reliable D call. The V gene lost 3 bases and the J gene lost 1 base, with 12 bases spanning the gap. The germline V gene encodes CDR1 SGHTA and CDR2 FQGNSA. There are 15 residues in the CDR3.

This chain uses TRBV10-2 with TRBJ2-1, with D possibly being TRBD2 (6 bases). Germline assignment: CDR1 WSHSY and CDR2 SAAADI. V lost 7 bases and J 12 bases, leaving 13 bases between the germline ends. There are 11 residues in the CDR3. The CDR3 reads CASTEAGGQFF. The CDR3, as DNA: TGCGCCAGCACCGAAGCGGGTGGGCAGTTCTTC.